These 9 T cell receptor beta chains were all obtained from the same sample, sequenced in a study of T cells in localized non-small cell lung cancer. Sequenced by immunoSEQ multiplex PCR; TCRdb stores in-frame clones only, minus some. The sample carries some 50,000 clones, approximately 88% recorded once. Sequenced here: peripheral blood mononuclear cells, sampled before any cancer treatment. These TCRs come from a man aged 35-75 years with stage III lung adenocarcinoma.

The chain carries TRBV27 and TRBJ2-2; D possibly corresponds to TRBD2 (6 bases). The CDR3 is 13 amino acids. Per germline, CDR1 MNHEY and CDR2 SMNVEV (reference sequence). V gave up 10 bases and J gave up 1 base, with 10 bases separating them. CDR3 DNA sequence: TGTGCCACATGGAGGGGGAACACCGGGGAGCTGTTTTTT. It codes for CATWRGNTGELFF.

This chain uses TRBV7-2 with TRBJ2-5; the D call may be TRBD1 or TRBD2 (6 bases each). This CDR3 region has 16 residues. CDR1 SGHTA and CDR2 FQGNSA come from the germline V gene. Trimming removed 3 bases at V and 2 bases at J, with 16 bases between. As DNA, the CDR3 is TGTGCCAGCAGCTTTGGAGGGGGGACCGCGCAAGAGACCCAGTACTTC. It specifies CASSFGGGTAQETQYF.

The chain links TRBV19 to TRBJ1-2; D may be TRBD1 (5 bases). Germline CDR1 and CDR2: LNHDA and SQIVND (reference sequence). The CDR3 consists of 13 residues. Trimming cost V 0 bases and J 8 bases, with 10 bases left between them. In nucleotides, the CDR3 is TGTGCCAGTAGTATAGACGCAGGGAGAGGCTACACCTTC. Its translation is CASSIDAGRGYTF.

In its sample, this clone was seen once. This sequence joins TRBV5-1 and TRBJ2-6, with D hard to call. The germline CDR1 and CDR2 sequences are SGHRS and YFSETQ. V gave up 4 bases and J gave up 2 bases, with 10 bases separating them. The length of the CDR3 is 15 residues. The CDR3 sequence is CASSPVEAGANVLTF. CDR3 sequence (DNA): TGCGCCAGCAGCCCAGTCGAAGCTGGGGCCAACGTCCTGACTTTC.

This rearrangement joins TRBV2 to TRBJ1-6; 9 bases line up with TRBD1. This CDR3 spans 15 amino acids. Germline V CDR1 and CDR2: SNHLY, FYNNEI. V dropped 7 bases and J dropped 7; count of bases not matched to a gene: 8. CDR3 residues: CASKSLDRGNSPLHF. DNA for the CDR3: TGTGCCAGCAAGTCTTTGGACAGGGGCAATTCACCCCTCCACTTT.

V gene TRBV6-6 combines with J gene TRBJ1-1; 9 nucleotides agree with TRBD1. The length of the CDR3 is 15 residues. Germline CDR1 and CDR2: MNHNY and SVGAGI (reference sequence). After removal of 5 bases from V and 1 base from J, the junction contained 5 bases not matched to a gene. The CDR3 loop reads CASSGQGTGNTEAFF. CDR3 nucleotide sequence: TGTGCCAGCAGTGGACAGGGGACGGGGAACACTGAAGCTTTCTTT.

The chain recombines TRBV6-6 with TRBJ1-2, with 9 bases that match TRBD1. CDR3 length: 13 amino acids. The germline V gene has CDR1 MNHNY and CDR2 SVGAGI (reference sequence). V lost 6 bases to trimming and J lost 8 bases; unmatched junction nucleotides: 7. The DNA for the CDR3 is TGTGCCAGCAGCCTAGACAGGGGGGAAGGCTACACCTTC. The encoded protein is CASSLDRGEGYTF.

As DNA, the CDR3 is TGTGCCAGCAGCTCCAAACGGGGAAACTACAATGAGCAGTTCTTC. Its protein is CASSSKRGNYNEQFF. The gene calls are TRBV7-3 and TRBJ2-1, with D possibly TRBD2 on 5 matching bases. The CDR3 has 15 residues. Germline values: CDR1 SGHTA, CDR2 FQGTGA. V shed 4 bases and J shed 3 bases, with 13 bases lying between them.

The V and J genes are TRBV19 and TRBJ2-7, with 7 bases lining up with TRBD1. J was trimmed by 2 bases and V by 3 bases; bases with no gene match: 7. Germline V CDR1 and CDR2: LNHDA, SQIVND (reference sequence). This CDR3 has 15 amino acids. As DNA, the CDR3 is TGTGCCAGTAGTATCCGGGACAGAGAAACCTACGAGCAGTACTTC. It codes for CASSIRDRETYEQYF.